The entry below gives a single TCR beta chain sequence along with its context. Constant-region reverse primers amplified full-length variable regions, followed by semi-nested Nested Universal Primer A PCR. TCRdb used MiXCR to reprocess the 5' RACE reads, holding one entry per CDR3 protein. The repertoire has around 30,000 distinct CDR3 sequences, roughly 24% of them found once; the top ten carry around 4%. This clonotype was obtained from a female donor with breast cancer. The source material was naive CD4+ T cells sorted from a lymph node. Subset given: naive CD4+ T cells, CD4+CD45RA+CD25-.

The CDR3 bases are TGTGCCAGCAGCTCAACACGAAGCAATCAGCCCCAGCATTTT. Translating gives CASSSTRSNQPQHF. This sequence joins TRBV12-3 or TRBV12-4 and TRBJ1-5; D gene uncertain. The CDR3 loop spans 14 amino acids. V lost 6 bases, J lost 1 base, and 10 bases lay in between.